This T cell receptor beta chain was found in a study of Tregs in tolerant kidney transplant recipients (dated by TCRdb to about 2019). About the study as a whole: The study used TCRbeta sequencing to identify donor-specific regulatory T cells before combined kidney and bone marrow transplantation, then tracked those cells after transplant. On the study overall, not on this receptor specifically: The most biologically relevant and donor-specific TCRbeta repertoire appeared to be identified by expanding Tregs with activated donor B cells. The study was limited by small patient numbers, and the findings need validation in larger populations and under other immunosuppression protocols. Biological reproducibility was not directly assessed, although technical replication error appeared to be minimal. For some patients the PCR primers changed over time, which made it impossible to compare the samples from those patients at the nucleotide level. In tolerant patients, the expansion of donor-specific Tregs was greater than global Treg expansion, suggesting that the expansion was antigen-driven rather than nonspecific.

Relative to germline, V is 2 bases shorter and J is 6 bases shorter, with 10 bases between their ends. The CDR3 runs 14 amino acids, cysteine and phenylalanine included. Kept here is only the CDR3 DNA, which spans 42 bases and is read in frame from base 1. Reading the germline V gene gives CDR1 SGHDN and CDR2 FVKESK. For TCRbeta CDR3 sequencing, genomic DNA from the sorted cells was extracted using the QIAGEN DNeasy Blood and Tissue Kit. High-throughput TCRbeta CDR3 sequencing, which included PCR amplification with bias correction and internal controls, was done commercially through immunoSEQ. Per the original workflow: Unique productive TCRbeta sequences were defined by CDR3 nucleotide sequence when primers matched and otherwise by CDR3 amino acid sequence together with Vbeta and Jbeta genes. To correct for sorting error, sequences found in more than one sorted population at a frequency ratio of 2:1 or less were discarded, and the remaining shared sequences were assigned to the population with the higher frequency. A sequence was defined as donor-reactive if the sequence was expanded at least 5-fold in CFSE-low cells compared with unstimulated cells and had a frequency of at least 0.01% in CFSE-low cells. Repertoire divergence was quantified by Jensen-Shannon divergence calculated from the top 100 TCRbeta sequences ranked by frequency. When a sample had multiple sequencing runs, each run was corrected for sorting error separately and the runs were then pooled. The immuneACCESS repertoire file appears here via TCRdb, limited to in-frame rearrangements. These files lack a portion of the clones; in checked studies, under half of the deficit traces to unresolved V genes, and the cause of the others is not known. V, J and clone size are those of that table, while D and trimming were read from the DNA. The sample contains approximately 82,000 clones, over 85% of them found a single time. The top ten clones comprise under 2% of the sample.

On this clone: No cognate antigen has been identified for it. There are no base qualities to consult, and no much larger clone falls within one base.

The transplants used related donors with nonmyeloablative bone marrow transplantation, and mixed chimerism in the human trials was transient. Unstimulated Tregs (CD4+CD25+CD127-), CD4+ non-Tregs (CD4+CD25-), CD4 and CD8 cells were FACS-sorted from thawed PBMCs. The patients were a few recipients of combined kidney and bone marrow transplants from the ITN036ST trial, and samples were available only from these trial subjects. Healthy control blood was processed by Ficoll density gradient to PBMCs and cryopreserved; patient PBMCs were collected before and after transplant. Recombination connected TRBV14 to TRBJ2-2; the D gene is not confidently resolved. The TCR comes from a human patient who received a combined kidney and bone marrow transplant. After a transplant, certain T cells may trace back to the graft donor. The specimen comprised CD4+ T cells from blood (PBMCs), sampled 12 months after the transplant. The CDR3 protein sequence reads: CASSQLGRAGELFF. The DNA reads as follows: TGTGCCAGCAGCCAACTCGGCCGGGCCGGGGAGCTGTTTTTT.